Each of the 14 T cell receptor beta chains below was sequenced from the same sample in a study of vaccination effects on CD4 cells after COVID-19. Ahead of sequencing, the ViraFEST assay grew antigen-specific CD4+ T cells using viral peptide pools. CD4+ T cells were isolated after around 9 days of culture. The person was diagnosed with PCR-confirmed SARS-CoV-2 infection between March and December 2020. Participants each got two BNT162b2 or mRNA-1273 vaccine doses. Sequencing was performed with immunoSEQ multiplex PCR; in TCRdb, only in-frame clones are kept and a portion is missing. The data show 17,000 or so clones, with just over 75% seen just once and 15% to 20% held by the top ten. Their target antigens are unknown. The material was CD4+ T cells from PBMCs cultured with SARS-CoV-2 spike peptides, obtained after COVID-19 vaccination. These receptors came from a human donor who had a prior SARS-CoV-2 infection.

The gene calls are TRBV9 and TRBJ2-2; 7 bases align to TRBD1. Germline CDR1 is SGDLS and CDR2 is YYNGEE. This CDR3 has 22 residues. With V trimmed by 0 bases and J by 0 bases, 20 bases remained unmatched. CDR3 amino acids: CASSVGPGVGQPFYTNTGELFF. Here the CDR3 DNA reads TGTGCCAGCAGCGTAGGGCCGGGCGTGGGACAGCCTTTTTACACGAACACCGGGGAGCTGTTTTTT.

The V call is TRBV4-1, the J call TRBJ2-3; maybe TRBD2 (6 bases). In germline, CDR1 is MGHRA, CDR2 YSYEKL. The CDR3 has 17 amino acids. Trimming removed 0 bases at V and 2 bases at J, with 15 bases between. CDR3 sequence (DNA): TGCGCCAGCAGCCAAGATACAGACTCGGGAGACACAGATACGCAGTATTTT. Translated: CASSQDTDSGDTDTQYF.

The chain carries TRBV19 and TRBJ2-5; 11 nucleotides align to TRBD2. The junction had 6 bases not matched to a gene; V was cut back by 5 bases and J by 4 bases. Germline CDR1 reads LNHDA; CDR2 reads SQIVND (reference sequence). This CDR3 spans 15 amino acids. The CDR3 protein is CASSALAGGRETQYF. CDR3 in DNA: TGTGCCAGTAGTGCTCTAGCGGGAGGACGAGAGACCCAGTACTTC.

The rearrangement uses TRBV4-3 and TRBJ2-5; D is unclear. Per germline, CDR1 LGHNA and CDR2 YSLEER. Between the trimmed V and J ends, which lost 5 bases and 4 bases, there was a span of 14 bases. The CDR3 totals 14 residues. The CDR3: CASSVVLAGETQYF. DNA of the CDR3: TGCGCCAGCAGCGTTGTGCTGGCAGGAGAGACCCAGTACTTC.

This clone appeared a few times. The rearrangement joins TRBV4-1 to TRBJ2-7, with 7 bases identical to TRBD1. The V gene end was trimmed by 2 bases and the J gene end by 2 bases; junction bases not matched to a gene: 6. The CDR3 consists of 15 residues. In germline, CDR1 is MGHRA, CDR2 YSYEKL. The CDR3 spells CASSQHQGDPYEQYF. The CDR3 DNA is TGCGCCAGCAGCCAACATCAGGGGGACCCCTACGAGCAGTACTTC.

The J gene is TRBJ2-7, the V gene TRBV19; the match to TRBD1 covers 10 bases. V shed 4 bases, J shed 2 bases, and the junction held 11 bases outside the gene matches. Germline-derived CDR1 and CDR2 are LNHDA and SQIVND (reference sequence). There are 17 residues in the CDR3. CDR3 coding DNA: TGTGCCAGTAGTAGACAGGGGGCGAACATGGACCCCTACGAGCAGTACTTC. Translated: CASSRQGANMDPYEQYF.

CDR3 region: CASSRGDSAGNTIYF. For the CDR3, the DNA is TGTGCCAGCAGCCGGGGGGACTCGGCTGGAAACACCATATATTTT. V is TRBV7-9 and J is TRBJ1-3, with D maybe TRBD1 (5 bases). Per germline, CDR1 SEHNR and CDR2 FQNEAQ (reference sequence). The ends were cut back, 5 bases at V and 2 bases at J, with 13 bases in the middle. The CDR3 covers 15 residues.

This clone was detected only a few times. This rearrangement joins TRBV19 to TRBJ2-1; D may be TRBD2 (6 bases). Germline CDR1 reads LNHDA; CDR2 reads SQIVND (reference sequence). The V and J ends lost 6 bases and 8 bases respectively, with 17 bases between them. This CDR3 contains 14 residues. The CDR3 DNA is TGTGCCAGTAGAAGGGACGGAGGGTGGGATGAGCAGTTCTTC. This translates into CASRRDGGWDEQFF.

The chain's CDR3 is CASNPGLAVTGELFF. CDR3 nucleotide sequence: TGTGCCAGCAACCCGGGACTAGCGGTTACCGGGGAGCTGTTTTTT. The chain has TRBV6-2 or TRBV6-3 and TRBJ2-2; the match to TRBD2 covers 11 bases. This CDR3 contains 15 residues. J gave up 5 bases and V 7 bases, and 6 bases lay outside the gene matches. CDR1 and CDR2 (germline): MNHEY, SVGEGT.

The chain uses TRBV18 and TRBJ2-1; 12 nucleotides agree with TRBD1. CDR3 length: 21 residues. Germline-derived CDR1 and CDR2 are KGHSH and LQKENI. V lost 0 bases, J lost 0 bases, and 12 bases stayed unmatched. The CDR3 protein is CASSPPRFWDRGLSSYNEQFF. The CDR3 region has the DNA TGTGCCAGCTCACCACCTCGTTTTTGGGACAGGGGGCTAAGCTCCTACAATGAGCAGTTCTTC.

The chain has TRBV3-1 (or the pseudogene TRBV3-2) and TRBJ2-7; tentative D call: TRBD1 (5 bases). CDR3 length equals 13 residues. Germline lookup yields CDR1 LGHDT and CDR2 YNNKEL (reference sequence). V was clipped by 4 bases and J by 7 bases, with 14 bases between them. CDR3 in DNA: TGTGCCAGCAGCCGAACAGGATCGGCGGAGCAGTACTTC. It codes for CASSRTGSAEQYF.

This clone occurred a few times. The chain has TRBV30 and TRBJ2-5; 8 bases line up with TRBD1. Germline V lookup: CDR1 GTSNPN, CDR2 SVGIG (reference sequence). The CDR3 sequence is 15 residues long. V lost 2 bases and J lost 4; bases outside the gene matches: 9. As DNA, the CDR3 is TGTGCCTGGAGTTCAGGACAGGGCCATGCAGAGACCCAGTACTTC. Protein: CAWSSGQGHAETQYF.

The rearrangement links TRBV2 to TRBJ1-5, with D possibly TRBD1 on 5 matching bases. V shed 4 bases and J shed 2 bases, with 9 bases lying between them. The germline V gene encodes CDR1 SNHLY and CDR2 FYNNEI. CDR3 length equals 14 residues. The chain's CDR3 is CASSGRGGNQPQHF. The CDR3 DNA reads TGTGCCAGCAGTGGGAGGGGAGGCAATCAGCCCCAGCATTTT. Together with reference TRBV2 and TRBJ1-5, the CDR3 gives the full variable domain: EPEVTQTPSHQVTQMGQEVILRCVPISNHLYFYWYRQILGQKVEFLVSFYNNEISEKSEIFDDQFSVERPDGSNFTLKIRSTKLEDSAMYFCASSGRGGNQPQHFGDGTRLSIL.

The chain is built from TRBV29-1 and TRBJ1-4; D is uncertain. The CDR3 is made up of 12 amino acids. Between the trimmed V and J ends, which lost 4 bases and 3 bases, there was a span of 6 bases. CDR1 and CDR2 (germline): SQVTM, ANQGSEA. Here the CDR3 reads CSVVGANEKLFF. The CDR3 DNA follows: TGCAGCGTTGTCGGCGCTAATGAAAAACTGTTTTTT. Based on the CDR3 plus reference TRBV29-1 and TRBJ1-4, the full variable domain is SAVISQKPSRDICQRGTSLTIQCQVDSQVTMMFWYRQQPGQSLTLIATANQGSEATYESGFVIDKFPISRPNLTFSTLTVSNMSPEDSSIYLCSVVGANEKLFFGSGTQLSVL.